The following is a T cell receptor (beta chain) sequence with its context. Its cognate antigen is unknown. This sample is drawn from a study of OX40 agonist ivuxolimab in advanced cancers. Study conclusions and caveats: The study found that CD8+ T cells averaged more expanded clones than CD4+.

Generated by immunoSEQ multiplex PCR, the TCRdb table keeps only in-frame clones and is missing some. The sample records approximately 50,000 clones, roughly nine tenths being singletons. The junction had 5 bases not matched to a gene; V was cut back by 5 bases and J by 5 bases. This CDR3 is 13 amino acids long. Germline-derived CDR1 and CDR2 are KGHSH and LQKENI. The chain joins TRBV18 to TRBJ2-7; TRBD1 matches 8 bases. The sequence derives from an adult with an advanced solid tumor such as melanoma, head and neck, liver or kidney cancer. The sequencing used CD4+ or CD8+ T cells sorted from blood, collected in a trial of the OX40 agonist ivuxolimab. Here the CDR3 DNA reads TGTGCCAGCTCAAGGAAGGACAGGGACGAGCAGTACTTC. Amino acid sequence: CASSRKDRDEQYF.